This entry lists 19 T cell receptor beta chains sequenced from one sample in a study of T-cell reconstitution after alpha-beta-depleted transplantation in children. The authors prepared the TCRbeta library with unique molecular identifiers. TCRdb processed the PCR reads anew with MiXCR; each CDR3 protein has one entry. The table shows some 340,000 distinct CDR3 sequences, with over 9% occurring only once. Specimen: PBMCs from the stem cell graft donor, collected from the stem cell graft. The receptor source for this set is a human donor who donated a stem cell graft to a child with acute lymphoblastic leukemia.

The chain joins TRBV30 to TRBJ2-7, with 7 positions matching TRBD2. Germline V lookup: CDR1 GTSNPN, CDR2 SVGIG (reference sequence). This CDR3 spans 15 amino acids. J was trimmed by 1 base and V by 0 bases; bases with no gene match: 6. CDR3 bases: TGTGCCTGGAGTGTACGTGGCGGGAGATCCTACGAGCAGTACTTC. Its translation is CAWSVRGGRSYEQYF.

This clonotype showed up just a few times. V usage is TRBV12-3 or TRBV12-4 and J usage is TRBJ2-1; 12 bases line up with TRBD2. There are 15 residues in the CDR3. The J segment lost 10 bases and the V segment lost 4 bases, leaving 8 bases of the junction unmatched. CDR3 region: CASSSGLAGPREQFF. The CDR3 DNA follows: TGTGCCAGCAGTTCGGGACTAGCGGGTCCTAGGGAGCAGTTCTTC.

As regards this clonotype: Given a much more abundant clone one base away, this may be a read error. The CDR3 coding sequence is TGCGCCAGCAGCTATAGGGGACAGGGGACCCGGGAGCTGTTTTTT. It yields the protein CASSYRGQGTRELFF. The chain joins TRBV5-1 to TRBJ2-2; 10 bases align to TRBD1. The V segment lost 3 bases and the J segment 9 bases; nucleotides outside the gene matches: 8. The CDR3 loop spans 15 amino acids. CDR1 and CDR2 (germline): SGHRS, YFSETQ.

This clonotype occurred many times. V and J are TRBV6-2 or TRBV6-3 and TRBJ2-1; TRBD2 agrees at 12 bases. The trim removed 4 bases at V and 0 bases at J, leaving 4 bases unmatched. Germline V lookup: CDR1 MNHEY, CDR2 SVGEGT. The CDR3 has 17 amino acids. Written as DNA, the CDR3 is TGTGCCAGCAGTTCTGGACTAGCGGGGATCTCCTACAATGAGCAGTTCTTC. Translation gives CASSSGLAGISYNEQFF.

The chain links TRBV12-3 or TRBV12-4 to TRBJ2-7; 12 nucleotides line up with TRBD2. This CDR3 region has 13 residues. The J segment lost 6 bases and the V segment lost 9 bases, leaving 6 bases of the junction unmatched. The CDR3 region has the DNA TGTGCCAGTCCTCGGACTAGCGGGACCGAGCAGTACTTC. It specifies CASPRTSGTEQYF.

This clonotype was observed a handful of times. The V and J genes are TRBV12-3 or TRBV12-4 and TRBJ2-7, with D maybe TRBD2 (5 bases). The ends were cut back, 4 bases at V and 4 bases at J, with 11 bases in the middle. The CDR3 consists of 13 residues. This chain's CDR3 is CASSSGLIYEQYF. The CDR3 coding sequence is TGTGCCAGCAGTTCCGGACTGATATACGAGCAGTACTTC.

The chain carries TRBV18 and TRBJ2-7, with a possible D match to TRBD2 (5 bases). This CDR3 is 13 amino acids long. Per germline, CDR1 KGHSH and CDR2 LQKENI. Trimming removed 3 bases at V and 7 bases at J, with 13 bases between. The CDR3 nucleotides read TGTGCCAGCTCACCGGTGAATCGGGATGAGCAGTACTTC. This sequence encodes CASSPVNRDEQYF.

This chain uses TRBV5-6 with TRBJ2-2, with a possible D match to TRBD2 (5 bases). Germline-derived CDR1 and CDR2 are SGHDT and YYEEEE. Trimming removed 4 bases at V and 6 bases at J, with 10 bases between. The CDR3 covers 13 residues. DNA of the CDR3: TGTGCCAGCAGCCGGAGGTTCTCCGGGGAGCTGTTTTTT. This codes for CASSRRFSGELFF.

This clonotype was picked up many times. The rearrangement joins TRBV7-2 to TRBJ2-7; 11 bases map to TRBD2. The CDR3 has 16 residues. Looked up from germline, CDR1 is SGHTA and CDR2 is FQGNSA. V shed 1 base and J 7 bases; nucleotides not matched to a gene: 9. This CDR3 is CASSLVELAGAGEQYF. CDR3 DNA: TGTGCCAGCAGCTTAGTGGAACTAGCGGGAGCTGGAGAGCAGTACTTC.

This rearrangement joins TRBV11-2 to TRBJ2-2; D gene ambiguous. The V end was cut by 5 bases, the J end by 4 bases, with 11 bases between. CDR1 and CDR2 (germline): SGHAT, FQNNGV. This CDR3 has 14 amino acids. Here the CDR3 DNA reads TGTGCCAGCAGCCAATTAAGAGGCACCGGGGAGCTGTTTTTT. Translating gives CASSQLRGTGELFF.

This clonotype was recorded many times. The chain recombines TRBV29-1 with TRBJ2-3; no reliable D call. Germline assignment: CDR1 SQVTM and CDR2 ANQGSEA. The CDR3 totals 12 residues. V lost 6 bases, J lost 0 bases, and 7 bases lay in between. The CDR3 DNA reads as TGCAGCGTGACGTCTAGCACAGATACGCAGTATTTT. It is translated as CSVTSSTDTQYF.

The sample holds a few counts of this clonotype. The V gene is TRBV10-2, the J gene TRBJ1-3; D unclear. This CDR3 contains 14 residues. V was trimmed by 4 bases and J by 0 bases, leaving 7 bases between them. CDR1 and CDR2 from the germline V gene are WSHSY and SAAADI. The CDR3 reads CASSVQSSGNTIYF. The CDR3 nucleotides read TGCGCCAGCAGTGTTCAAAGCTCTGGAAACACCATATATTTT.

This clonotype was counted between two and nine times. The genes are TRBV19 and TRBJ1-1, with D possibly TRBD1 on 5 matching bases. The CDR3 sequence is 15 residues long. The V gene's germline CDR1 is LNHDA and CDR2 SQIVND (reference sequence). Trimming took 5 bases from V and 4 from J, leaving 17 bases between them. CDR3 coding DNA: TGTGCCAGTAGTTTGGGAACCAGGGCTGGCACTGAAGCTTTCTTT. Amino acids: CASSLGTRAGTEAFF. The full variable domain, its missing parts supplied by reference TRBV19 and TRBJ1-1, is DGGITQSPKYLFRKEGQNVTLSCEQNLNHDAMYWYRQDPGQGLRLIYYSQIVNDFQKGDIAEGYSVSREKKESFPLTVTSAQKNPTAFYLCASSLGTRAGTEAFFGQGTRLTVV.

The chain recombines TRBV29-1 with TRBJ2-3, with D perhaps TRBD1 (6 bases). CDR3 length: 15 amino acids. Trimming took 5 bases from V and 2 from J, leaving 17 bases between them. Germline values: CDR1 SQVTM, CDR2 ANQGSEA. This chain's CDR3 is CSVTTGTNPTDTQYF. DNA of the CDR3: TGCAGCGTTACTACCGGGACAAACCCCACAGATACGCAGTATTTT.

This clonotype was found a few times. The CDR3 is CASSLGGSGAQYF. The CDR3 region has the DNA TGTGCCAGCAGCTTAGGCGGGAGTGGTGCCCAGTACTTC. The rearrangement uses TRBV7-9 and TRBJ2-5, with 7 bases fitting TRBD2. J lost 9 bases, V lost 1 base, and 5 bases had no gene match. The CDR3 has 13 amino acids. Germline V gene data show CDR1 as SEHNR and CDR2 as FQNEAQ (reference sequence).

V and J are TRBV5-1 and TRBJ2-7, with TRBD1 matching 7 bases. Germline V gives CDR1 SGHRS, CDR2 YFSETQ. The CDR3 is 13 amino acids. V gave up 4 bases and J gave up 8 bases; unmatched junction bases: 9. Here the CDR3 DNA reads TGCGCCAGCAGCCCGGACAGGCTGGGACAGCAGTACTTC. This encodes CASSPDRLGQQYF.

A few counts support this clonotype. This rearrangement joins TRBV6-4 to TRBJ2-7, with 14 bases identical to TRBD2. The germline V gene has CDR1 MRHNA and CDR2 SNTAGT. This CDR3 spans 19 amino acids. V lost 2 bases and J lost 1; bases outside the gene matches: 10. CDR3 nucleotide sequence: TGTGCCAGCAGTGACCAGGGACTAGCGGGAGAGGAATGGTCCTACGAGCAGTACTTC. Its protein is CASSDQGLAGEEWSYEQYF.

This clonotype was seen repeatedly, ten times or more. The V and J genes are TRBV12-3 or TRBV12-4 and TRBJ1-2, with D unclear. CDR3 length: 13 amino acids. Trimming pared 3 bases from V and 0 bases from J, leaving 5 bases between. The CDR3 coding sequence is TGTGCCAGCAGTTTTCCGGCTAACTATGGCTACACCTTC. Translated: CASSFPANYGYTF.

J is TRBJ2-1 and V is TRBV4-3; D gene uncertain. Trimming left V 4 bases short and J 8 bases short, with 15 bases between. CDR1 and CDR2 from the germline V gene are LGHNA and YSLEER. The CDR3 has 14 residues. CDR3 protein: CASSPATLSDEQFF. Written as DNA, the CDR3 is TGCGCCAGCAGCCCCGCGACCTTAAGCGATGAGCAGTTCTTC.